There are many counts of the clone carrying this T cell receptor (beta chain). The antigen is unknown. The record originates from a study of T cell repertoires in cytomegalovirus infection. Turning to the study itself: Matching HLA type and CMV infection were both indicated by public TCR beta signatures. Overall study findings and caveats: Cumulative public TCR beta family frequency identified CMV carriers with the relevant HLA. HLA-C-restricted CMV clonotypes gave the most frequent clonotype in two of eight donors.

V gave up 5 bases and J gave up 0 bases; unmatched junction bases: 7. This CDR3 is 17 amino acids long. Germline CDR1 SGHAT, CDR2 FQDESV (reference sequence). In TCRdb, the reads were re-called with MiXCR into one record per CDR3 protein. The sample comprises roughly 300,000 distinct CDR3 sequences, 9% to 9.5% of which are singletons, and about 3.9% rests with the top ten. The material sequenced was PBMCs. The V and J genes are TRBV11-1 and TRBJ2-1, with 10 bases matching TRBD2. This clonotype was obtained from a human donor in good health (CMV status not recorded). Some clones in this sample may be carry-over from other donors' samples. The CDR3 here is CASSRSGGLSSYNEQFF. The CDR3 coding sequence is TGTGCCAGCAGCCGTAGCGGGGGGCTGAGCTCCTACAATGAGCAGTTCTTC.